The 17 T cell receptor beta chains below were found in one sample sequenced in a study of cytomegalovirus exposure and HLA in healthy donors. Data came from immunoSEQ multiplex PCR; TCRdb stores just in-frame clones and leaves some out. The repertoire holds tens of thousands of clones, with around 95% as singletons. The sequencing input was PBMCs. The receptors here all came from a young man in good health and CMV-seronegative.

The V call is TRBV6-1, the J call TRBJ1-5; TRBD1 matches 7 bases. CDR3 length equals 14 residues. V was clipped by 7 bases and J by 3 bases; unmatched bases: 6. Germline V gene sequence: CDR1 MNHNS, CDR2 SASEGT. CDR3 bases: TGTGCCAGCACAGACAGGGAATTCAATCAGCCCCAGCATTTT. This translates into CASTDREFNQPQHF.

The chain uses TRBV10-1 and TRBJ2-7, with 7 bases matching TRBD1. CDR3 length equals 13 residues. Germline lookup yields CDR1 WNHNN and CDR2 SYGVQD (reference sequence). J gave up 6 bases and V 5 bases, and 7 bases lay outside the gene matches. CDR3 sequence (DNA): TGCGCCAGCAGTCCGGACAGGTTAGCCGAGCAGTACTTC. Amino acids: CASSPDRLAEQYF.

The V and J genes are TRBV19 and TRBJ2-5, with 13 bases identical to TRBD2. The CDR3 totals 17 residues. Losses at the gene ends were 4 bases for V and 5 bases for J; bases not matched to a gene: 10. Per germline, CDR1 LNHDA and CDR2 SQIVND (reference sequence). The CDR3 DNA follows: TGTGCCAGTAGTACCCCGACTAGCGGGAGGAGATGGGAGACCCAGTACTTC. Translation gives CASSTPTSGRRWETQYF. Supplemented by reference TRBV19 and TRBJ2-5, the full variable domain reads DGGITQSPKYLFRKEGQNVTLSCEQNLNHDAMYWYRQDPGQGLRLIYYSQIVNDFQKGDIAEGYSVSREKKESFPLTVTSAQKNPTAFYLCASSTPTSGRRWETQYFGPGTRLLVL.

The V call is TRBV6-1, the J call TRBJ2-1; 9 bases match TRBD2. The CDR3 covers 16 residues. Germline lookup yields CDR1 MNHNS and CDR2 SASEGT. J lost 10 bases, V lost 1 base, and 11 bases had no gene match. CDR3 sequence: CASSEERLSGSKEQFF. Here the CDR3 DNA reads TGTGCCAGCAGTGAAGAGAGGCTTAGCGGGAGCAAAGAGCAGTTCTTC.

This clone was found a few times. The V call is TRBV2, the J call TRBJ1-6; no definite D call. Germline CDR1 is SNHLY and CDR2 is FYNNEI. This CDR3 is built from 12 residues. Trimming took off 8 bases at V and 6 bases at J, with 8 bases between the two ends. In nucleotides, the CDR3 is TGTGCCAGCCTGGCACCTAATTCACCCCTCCACTTT. Its translation: CASLAPNSPLHF.

This chain joins TRBV6-5 and TRBJ1-3, with 8 bases that match TRBD1. Germline lookup yields CDR1 MNHEY and CDR2 SVGAGI. This CDR3 spans 15 amino acids. J lost 2 bases, V lost 7 bases, and 7 bases had no gene match. The DNA of the CDR3 is TGTGCCAGCATTTCAGGGGGCGCAGCTGGAAACACCATATATTTT. It yields the protein CASISGGAAGNTIYF.

The chain is built from TRBV4-1 and TRBJ2-7, with TRBD2 identical over 7 bases. Germline V lookup: CDR1 MGHRA, CDR2 YSYEKL. Trimming removed 2 bases from V and 3 bases from J; junction bases left unmatched: 4. CDR3 size: 14 residues. CDR3 in DNA: TGCGCCAGCAGCCAACCTGGACTAGTCTACGAGCAGTACTTC. It encodes CASSQPGLVYEQYF.

J is TRBJ2-1 and V is TRBV6-1; 12 bases are shared with TRBD1. In germline, CDR1 is MNHNS, CDR2 SASEGT. The ends lost 3 bases at V and 5 bases at J; junction bases unmatched: 5. The CDR3 loop spans 16 amino acids. DNA for the CDR3: TGTGCCAGCAGTGATGGGGGACAGGGGGCTCACAATGAGCAGTTCTTC. It is translated as CASSDGGQGAHNEQFF.

The chain is built from TRBV5-5 and TRBJ1-2; D is unresolved. Trimming left V 0 bases short and J 5 bases short, with 11 bases between. The CDR3 is made up of 14 amino acids. Germline assignment: CDR1 SGHKS and CDR2 YYEKEE (reference sequence). CDR3 loop: CASSLGVGIYGYTF. The CDR3 DNA follows: TGTGCCAGCAGCTTGGGAGTCGGGATTTATGGCTACACCTTC.

This rearrangement joins TRBV11-2 to TRBJ2-6; 10 bases agree with TRBD2. CDR1 and CDR2 (germline): SGHAT, FQNNGV. This CDR3 is built from 18 residues. Trimming removed 4 bases from V and 0 bases from J; junction bases left unmatched: 6. The CDR3 coding sequence is TGTGCCAGCAGCTCACGGACTAGCGGTATCTCTGGGGCCAACGTCCTGACTTTC. Amino acid sequence: CASSSRTSGISGANVLTF.

This clone was seen a single time. The rearrangement joins TRBV9 to TRBJ2-3; 7 positions agree with TRBD1. The CDR3 sequence is 16 residues long. V trimming: 7 bases; J trimming: 4 bases; junction bases outside the gene matches: 15. Germline CDR1 and CDR2: SGDLS and YYNGEE. CDR3 sequence: CASSPRLGQGADTQYF. In DNA, the CDR3 is TGTGCCAGCTCCCCTCGCTTGGGGCAGGGGGCAGATACGCAGTATTTT. Filled out from reference TRBV9 and TRBJ2-3, the complete variable domain reads DSGVTQTPKHLITATGQRVTLRCSPRSGDLSVYWYQQSLDQGLQFLIQYYNGEERAKGNILERFSAQQFPDLHSELNLSSLELGDSALYFCASSPRLGQGADTQYFGPGTRLTVL.

This clone was seen a single time. This chain links TRBV6-1 with TRBJ1-2; no reliable D call. Germline lookup yields CDR1 MNHNS and CDR2 SASEGT. The V end was cut by 4 bases, the J end by 4 bases, with 7 bases between. The CDR3 loop spans 12 amino acids. DNA for the CDR3: TGTGCCAGCAGTGTAGGGAGCTATGGCTACACCTTC. The encoded protein is CASSVGSYGYTF.

The rearrangement uses TRBV5-6 and TRBJ2-7; D gene unclear. Germline CDR1 is SGHDT and CDR2 is YYEEEE. CDR3 length: 11 residues. The V end was cut by 2 bases, the J end by 2 bases, with 2 bases between. CDR3 region: CASSFTYEQYF. The CDR3 bases are TGTGCCAGCAGCTTTACCTACGAGCAGTACTTC.

The chain uses TRBV6-6 and TRBJ1-5, with 8 nucleotides matching TRBD1. After removal of 4 bases from V and 2 bases from J, the junction contained 1 base not matched to a gene. Germline V gives CDR1 MNHNY, CDR2 SVGAGI (reference sequence). The CDR3 loop spans 14 amino acids. The CDR3 spells CASSLTGGNQPQHF. For the CDR3, the DNA is TGTGCCAGCAGTTTGACAGGGGGCAATCAGCCCCAGCATTTT.

This chain links TRBV10-3 with TRBJ2-2; D is ambiguous. The CDR3 spans 15 residues. The V gene lost 3 bases and the J gene lost 5 bases, with 13 bases spanning the gap. Germline V gives CDR1 ENHRY, CDR2 SYGVKD. CDR3: CAISDISGSTGELFF. The CDR3 DNA is TGTGCCATCAGTGACATTTCCGGGTCTACCGGGGAGCTGTTTTTT.

The chain combines TRBV5-1 with TRBJ2-1; D not certain. CDR1 is SGHRS, CDR2 YFSETQ, per germline. This CDR3 has 13 residues. Trimming left V 2 bases short and J 1 base short, with 4 bases between. In DNA, the CDR3 is TGCGCCAGCAGCTTTCCGTCCTACAATGAGCAGTTCTTC. Translating it yields CASSFPSYNEQFF.

The chain employs TRBV6-4 and TRBJ2-5; a possible D gene is TRBD1 (5 bases). CDR1 is MRHNA, CDR2 SNTAGT, per germline. V gave up 0 bases and J gave up 0 bases, with 8 bases separating them. This CDR3 has 15 amino acids. CDR3 nucleotides: TGTGCCAGCAGTGACTCGGACATGTACCAAGAGACCCAGTACTTC. This codes for CASSDSDMYQETQYF.